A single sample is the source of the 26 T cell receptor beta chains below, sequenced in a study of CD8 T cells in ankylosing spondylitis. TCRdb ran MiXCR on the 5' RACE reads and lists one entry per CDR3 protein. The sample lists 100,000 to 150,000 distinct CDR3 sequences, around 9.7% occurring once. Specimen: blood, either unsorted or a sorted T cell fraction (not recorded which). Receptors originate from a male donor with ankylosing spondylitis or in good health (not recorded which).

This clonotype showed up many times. CDR3 sequence: CASSQDWAGRHAKNIQYF. The CDR3 nucleotides read TGCGCCAGCAGCCAAGACTGGGCCGGGAGGCACGCCAAAAACATTCAGTACTTC. V gene TRBV4-3 combines with J gene TRBJ2-4, with 7 bases aligning to TRBD2. This CDR3 comprises 18 residues. Germline loops: CDR1 LGHNA, CDR2 YSLEER. V shed 0 bases and J 1 base; nucleotides not matched to a gene: 9.

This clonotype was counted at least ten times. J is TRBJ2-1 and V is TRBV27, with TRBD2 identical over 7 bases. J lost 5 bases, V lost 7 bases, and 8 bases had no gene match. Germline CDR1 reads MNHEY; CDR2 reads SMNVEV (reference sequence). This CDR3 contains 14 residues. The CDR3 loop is CASKWAGLHNEQFF. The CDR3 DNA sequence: TGTGCCAGCAAATGGGCGGGACTACACAATGAGCAGTTCTTC.

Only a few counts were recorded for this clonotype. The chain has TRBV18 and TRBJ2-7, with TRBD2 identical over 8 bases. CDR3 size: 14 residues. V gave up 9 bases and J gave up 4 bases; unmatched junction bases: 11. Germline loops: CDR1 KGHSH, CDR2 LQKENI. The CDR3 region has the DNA TGTGCCAGTAGACCGGGACTAGAAACATACGAGCAGTACTTC. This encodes CASRPGLETYEQYF.

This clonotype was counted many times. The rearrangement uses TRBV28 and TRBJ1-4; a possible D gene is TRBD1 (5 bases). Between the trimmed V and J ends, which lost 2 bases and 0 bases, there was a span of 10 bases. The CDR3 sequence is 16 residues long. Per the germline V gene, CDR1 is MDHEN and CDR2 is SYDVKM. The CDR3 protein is CASSLDSATTNEKLFF. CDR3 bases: TGTGCCAGCAGTTTAGACAGCGCAACAACTAATGAAAAACTGTTTTTT.

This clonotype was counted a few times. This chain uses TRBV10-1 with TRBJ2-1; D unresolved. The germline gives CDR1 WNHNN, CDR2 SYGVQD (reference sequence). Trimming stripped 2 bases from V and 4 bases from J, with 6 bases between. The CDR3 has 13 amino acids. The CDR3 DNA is TGCGCCAGCAGTGAGATTTTGTACAATGAGCAGTTCTTC. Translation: CASSEILYNEQFF.

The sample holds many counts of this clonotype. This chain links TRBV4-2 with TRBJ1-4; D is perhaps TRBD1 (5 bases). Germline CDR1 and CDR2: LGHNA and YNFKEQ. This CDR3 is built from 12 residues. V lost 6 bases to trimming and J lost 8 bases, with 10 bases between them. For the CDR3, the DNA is TGTGCCAGCAGAGGGACGGGGGAAAAACTGTTTTTT. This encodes CASRGTGEKLFF.

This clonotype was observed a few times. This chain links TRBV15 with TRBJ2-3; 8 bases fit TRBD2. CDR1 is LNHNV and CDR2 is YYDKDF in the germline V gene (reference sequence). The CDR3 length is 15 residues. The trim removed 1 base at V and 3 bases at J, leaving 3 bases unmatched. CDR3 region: CATSRAGGDTDTQYF. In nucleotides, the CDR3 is TGTGCCACCAGCAGAGCGGGAGGGGATACAGATACGCAGTATTTT.

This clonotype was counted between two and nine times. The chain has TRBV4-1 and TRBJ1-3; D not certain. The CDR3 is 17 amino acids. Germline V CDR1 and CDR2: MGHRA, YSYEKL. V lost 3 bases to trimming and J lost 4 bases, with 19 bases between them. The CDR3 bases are TGCGCCAGCAGCCACCTTCTCCACATCGGAGGCGGAAACACCATATATTTT. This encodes CASSHLLHIGGGNTIYF.

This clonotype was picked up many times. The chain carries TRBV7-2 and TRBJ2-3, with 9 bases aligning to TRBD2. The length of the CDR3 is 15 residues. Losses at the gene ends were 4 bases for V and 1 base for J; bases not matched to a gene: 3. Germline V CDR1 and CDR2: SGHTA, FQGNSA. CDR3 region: CASSSWTSGTDTQYF. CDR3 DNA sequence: TGTGCCAGCAGCTCCTGGACTAGCGGCACAGATACGCAGTATTTT.

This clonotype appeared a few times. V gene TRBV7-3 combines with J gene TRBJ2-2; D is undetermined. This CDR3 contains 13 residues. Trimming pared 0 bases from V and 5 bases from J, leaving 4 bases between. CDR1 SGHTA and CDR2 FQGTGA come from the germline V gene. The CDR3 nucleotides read TGTGCCAGCAGCTTAACAGAGACCGGGGAGCTGTTTTTT. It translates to CASSLTETGELFF.

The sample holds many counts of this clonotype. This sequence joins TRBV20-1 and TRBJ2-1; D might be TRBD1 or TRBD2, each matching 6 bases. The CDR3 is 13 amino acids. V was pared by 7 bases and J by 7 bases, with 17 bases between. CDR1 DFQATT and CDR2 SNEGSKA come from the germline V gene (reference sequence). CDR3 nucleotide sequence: TGCAGTGTCAGGGGCGGGACGTTGAATGAGCAGTTCTTC. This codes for CSVRGGTLNEQFF.

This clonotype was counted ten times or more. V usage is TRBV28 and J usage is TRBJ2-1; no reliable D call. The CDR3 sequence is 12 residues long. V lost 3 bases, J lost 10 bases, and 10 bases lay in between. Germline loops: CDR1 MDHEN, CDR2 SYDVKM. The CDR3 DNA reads TGTGCCAGCAGTTTCCCCCAGCGAGAGCAGTTCTTC. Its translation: CASSFPQREQFF.

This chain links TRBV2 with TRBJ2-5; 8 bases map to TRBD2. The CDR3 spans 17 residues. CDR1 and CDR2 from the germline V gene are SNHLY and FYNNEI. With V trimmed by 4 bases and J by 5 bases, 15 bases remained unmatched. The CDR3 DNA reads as TGTGCCAGCAGTGGTATCATTGGGACTAGGGATTTCGAGACCCAGTACTTC. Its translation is CASSGIIGTRDFETQYF. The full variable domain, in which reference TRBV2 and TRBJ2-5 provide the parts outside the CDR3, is EPEVTQTPSHQVTQMGQEVILRCVPISNHLYFYWYRQILGQKVEFLVSFYNNEISEKSEIFDDQFSVERPDGSNFTLKIRSTKLEDSAMYFCASSGIIGTRDFETQYFGPGTRLLVL.

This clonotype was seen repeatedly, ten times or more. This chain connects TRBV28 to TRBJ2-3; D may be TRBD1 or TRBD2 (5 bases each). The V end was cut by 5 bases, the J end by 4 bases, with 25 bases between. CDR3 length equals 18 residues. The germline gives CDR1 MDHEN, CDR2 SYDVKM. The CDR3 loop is CASSPVGISVRGSDTQYF. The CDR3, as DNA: TGTGCCAGCAGTCCAGTGGGGATTAGCGTGAGGGGATCAGATACGCAGTATTTT.

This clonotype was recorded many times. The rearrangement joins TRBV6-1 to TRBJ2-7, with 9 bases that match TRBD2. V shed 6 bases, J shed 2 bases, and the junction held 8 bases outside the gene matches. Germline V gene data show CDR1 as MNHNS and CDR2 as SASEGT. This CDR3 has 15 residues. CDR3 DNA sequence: TGTGCCAGCAGATCCCTCGCTAGCGGGGCCTACGAGCAGTACTTC. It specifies CASRSLASGAYEQYF.

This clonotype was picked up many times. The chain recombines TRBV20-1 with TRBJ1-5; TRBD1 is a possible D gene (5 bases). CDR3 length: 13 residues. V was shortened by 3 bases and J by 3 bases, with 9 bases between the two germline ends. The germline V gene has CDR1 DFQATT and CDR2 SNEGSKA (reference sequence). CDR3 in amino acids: CSASRDPNQPQHF. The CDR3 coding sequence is TGCAGTGCTAGCAGGGACCCCAATCAGCCCCAGCATTTT.

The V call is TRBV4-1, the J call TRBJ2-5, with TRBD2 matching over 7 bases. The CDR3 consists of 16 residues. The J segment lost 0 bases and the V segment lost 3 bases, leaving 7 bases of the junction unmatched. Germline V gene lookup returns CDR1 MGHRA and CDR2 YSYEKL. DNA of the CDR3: TGCGCCAGCAGCCAGGAACCCGGGGGGTACCAAGAGACCCAGTACTTC. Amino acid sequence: CASSQEPGGYQETQYF.

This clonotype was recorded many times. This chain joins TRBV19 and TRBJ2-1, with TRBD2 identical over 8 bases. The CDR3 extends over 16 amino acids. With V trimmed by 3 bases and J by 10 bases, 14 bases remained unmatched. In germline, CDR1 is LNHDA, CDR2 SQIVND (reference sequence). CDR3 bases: TGTGCCAGTAGTATGTCCGGGACTAGGAGGGAGGGGGAGCAGTTCTTC. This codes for CASSMSGTRREGEQFF.

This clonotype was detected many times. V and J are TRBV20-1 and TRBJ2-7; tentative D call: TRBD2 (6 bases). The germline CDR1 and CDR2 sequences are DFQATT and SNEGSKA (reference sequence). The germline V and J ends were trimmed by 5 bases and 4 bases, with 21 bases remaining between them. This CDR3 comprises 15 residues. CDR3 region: CSAASLQEGHYEQYF. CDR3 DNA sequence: TGCAGTGCTGCAAGTTTACAGGAGGGGCATTACGAGCAGTACTTC.

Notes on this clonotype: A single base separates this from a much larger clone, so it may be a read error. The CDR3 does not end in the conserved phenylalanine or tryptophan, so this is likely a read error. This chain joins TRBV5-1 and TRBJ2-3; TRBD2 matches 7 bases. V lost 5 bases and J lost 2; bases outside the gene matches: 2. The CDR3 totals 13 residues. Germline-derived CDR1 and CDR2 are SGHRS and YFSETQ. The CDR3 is CASSRGDTDTQYL. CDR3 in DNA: TGCGCCAGCAGTCGGGGGGACACAGATACGCAGTATTTA.

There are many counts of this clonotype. In nucleotides, the CDR3 is TGCGCCAGCAGCTTGGAAGTTCTCAATGAGCAGTTCTTC. Its translation: CASSLEVLNEQFF. V is TRBV5-1 and J is TRBJ2-1; D is uncertain. V shed 0 bases and J shed 6 bases, with 7 bases lying between them. The germline CDR1 and CDR2 sequences are SGHRS and YFSETQ. CDR3 length: 13 residues.

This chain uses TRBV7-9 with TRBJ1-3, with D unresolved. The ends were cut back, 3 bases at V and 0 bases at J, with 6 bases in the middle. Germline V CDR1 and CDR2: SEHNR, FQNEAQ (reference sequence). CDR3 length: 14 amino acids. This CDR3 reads CASSLGFSGNTIYF. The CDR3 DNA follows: TGTGCCAGCAGCTTGGGTTTCTCTGGAAACACCATATATTTT. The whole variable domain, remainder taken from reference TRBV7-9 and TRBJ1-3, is DTGVSQNPRHKITKRGQNVTFRCDPISEHNRLYWYRQTLGQGPEFLTYFQNEAQLEKSRLLSDRFSAERPKGSFSTLEIQRTEQGDSAMYLCASSLGFSGNTIYFGEGSWLTVV.

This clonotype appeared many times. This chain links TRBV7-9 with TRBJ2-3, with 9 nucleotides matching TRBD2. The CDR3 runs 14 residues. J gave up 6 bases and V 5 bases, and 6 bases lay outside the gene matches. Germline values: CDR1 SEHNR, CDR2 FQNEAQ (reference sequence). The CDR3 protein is CASSPIAGADTQYF. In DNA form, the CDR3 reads TGTGCCAGCAGCCCAATAGCGGGAGCGGATACGCAGTATTTT.

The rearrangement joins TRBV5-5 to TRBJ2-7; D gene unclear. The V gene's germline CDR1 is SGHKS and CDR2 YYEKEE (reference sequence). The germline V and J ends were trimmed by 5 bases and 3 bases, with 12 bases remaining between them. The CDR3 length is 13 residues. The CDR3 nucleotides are TGTGCCAGCAGACTTGGGCCTCTCTACGAGCAGTACTTC. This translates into CASRLGPLYEQYF.

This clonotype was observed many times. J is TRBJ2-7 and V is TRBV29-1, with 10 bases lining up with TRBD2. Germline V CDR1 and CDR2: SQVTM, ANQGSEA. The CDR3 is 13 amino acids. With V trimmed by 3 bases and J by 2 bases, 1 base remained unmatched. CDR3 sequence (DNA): TGCAGCGTTGAGGGACTAGCGCCCTACGAGCAGTACTTC. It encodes CSVEGLAPYEQYF.

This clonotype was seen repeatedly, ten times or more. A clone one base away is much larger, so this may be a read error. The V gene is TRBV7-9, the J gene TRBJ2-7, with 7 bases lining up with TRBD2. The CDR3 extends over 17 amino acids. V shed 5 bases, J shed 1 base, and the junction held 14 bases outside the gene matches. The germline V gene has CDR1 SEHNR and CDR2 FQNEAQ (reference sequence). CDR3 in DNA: TGTGCCAGCAGCCGTAGGGGTCTAGCGGTAGTATCCTACGAGCAGTACTTC. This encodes CASSRRGLAVVSYEQYF.